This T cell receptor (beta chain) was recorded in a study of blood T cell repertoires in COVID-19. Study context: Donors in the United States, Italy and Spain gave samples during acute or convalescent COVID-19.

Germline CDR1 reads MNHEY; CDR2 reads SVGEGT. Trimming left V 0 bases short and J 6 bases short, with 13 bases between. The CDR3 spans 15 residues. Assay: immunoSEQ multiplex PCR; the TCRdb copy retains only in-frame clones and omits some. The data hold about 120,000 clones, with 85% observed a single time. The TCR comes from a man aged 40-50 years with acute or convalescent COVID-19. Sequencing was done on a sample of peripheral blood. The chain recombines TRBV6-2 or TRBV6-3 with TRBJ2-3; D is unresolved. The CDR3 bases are TGTGCCAGCAGTTACTCGGTGCGAGTCCGGGATACGCAGTATTTT. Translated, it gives CASSYSVRVRDTQYF.